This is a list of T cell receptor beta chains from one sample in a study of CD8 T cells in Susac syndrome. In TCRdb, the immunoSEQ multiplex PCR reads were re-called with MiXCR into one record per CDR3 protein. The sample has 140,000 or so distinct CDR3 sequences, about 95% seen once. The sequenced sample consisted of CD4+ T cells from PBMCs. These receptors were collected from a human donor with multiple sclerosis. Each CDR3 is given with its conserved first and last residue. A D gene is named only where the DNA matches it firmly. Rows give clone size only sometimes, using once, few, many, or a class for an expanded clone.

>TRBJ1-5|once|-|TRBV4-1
TGCGCCAGCAGCCAGCAGACCGGGGGGCCCCAGCATTTT
CASSQQTGGPQHF
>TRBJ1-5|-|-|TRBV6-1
TGTGCCAGCAGAGAGGTCGGTTATAGCAATCAGCCCCAGCATTTT
CASREVGYSNQPQHF
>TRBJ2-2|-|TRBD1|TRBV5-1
TGCGCCAGCAGCCCTCGGACAGGGAACATGAACACCGGGGAGCTGTTTTTT
CASSPRTGNMNTGELFF
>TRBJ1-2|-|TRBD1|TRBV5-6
TGTGCCAGCAGCCGGGACAGGGGGCGCAGCTATGGCTACACCTTC
CASSRDRGRSYGYTF
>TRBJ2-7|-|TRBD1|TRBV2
TGTGCCAGCAGTGAATTAACAGGGGATGCCTACGAGCAGTACTTC
CASSELTGDAYEQYF
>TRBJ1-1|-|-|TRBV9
TGTGCCAGCAGCGACGGGGATCCGAACACTGAAGCTTTCTTT
CASSDGDPNTEAFF
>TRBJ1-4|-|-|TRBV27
TGTGCCAGTAAGCCGAGGGGAAATGAAAAACTGTTTTTT
CASKPRGNEKLFF
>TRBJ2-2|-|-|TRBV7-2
TGTGCCAGCAGCTTAGCGCGGTGGAACACCGGGGAGCTGTTTTTT
CASSLARWNTGELFF
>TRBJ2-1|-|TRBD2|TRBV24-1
TGTGCCACCAGTGATCAAGCGGGAGCGGTCCATGAGCAGTTCTTC
CATSDQAGAVHEQFF
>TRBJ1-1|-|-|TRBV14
TGTGCCAGCAGCCACGATCCAGGGTTCGCAGCTTTCTTT
CASSHDPGFAAFF
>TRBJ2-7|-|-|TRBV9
TGTGCCAGCAGCGTGGAGGACAGCTCCTACGAGCAGTACTTC
CASSVEDSSYEQYF
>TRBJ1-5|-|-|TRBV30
TGTGCCTGGAGCCTCAGTGGGGTAAATCAGCCCCAGCATTTT
CAWSLSGVNQPQHF
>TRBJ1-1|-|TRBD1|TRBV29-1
TGCAGCGTTGTACCGACAGGGTCCAACACTGAAGCTTTCTTT
CSVVPTGSNTEAFF
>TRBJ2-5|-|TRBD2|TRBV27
TGTGCCAGGACAGTTCTAGCGGTCGAAGAGACCCAGTACTTC
CARTVLAVEETQYF
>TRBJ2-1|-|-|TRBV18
TGTGCCAGCTCACCCGGGACACCGTACAATGAGCAGTTCTTC
CASSPGTPYNEQFF
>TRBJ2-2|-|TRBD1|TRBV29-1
TGCAGCGTCCGGACAGGGGGAACCGGGGAGCTGTTTTTT
CSVRTGGTGELFF
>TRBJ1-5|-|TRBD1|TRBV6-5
TGTGCCAGCAGTACTCGACAGGGGCCTGGTCAAAGCAATCAGCCCCAGCATTTT
CASSTRQGPGQSNQPQHF
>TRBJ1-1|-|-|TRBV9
TGTGCCAGCAGCGTAGGGCCAGGGAACACTGAAGCTTTCTTT
CASSVGPGNTEAFF
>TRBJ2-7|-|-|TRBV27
TGTGCCAGCAGGGGTTCCCTCTACGAGCAGTACTTC
CASRGSLYEQYF
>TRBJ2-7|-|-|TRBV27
TGTGCCAGCAGTTTCTTGGACAGTCAGTCCTACGAGCAGTACTTC
CASSFLDSQSYEQYF
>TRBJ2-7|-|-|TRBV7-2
TGTGCCAGCAGCTTACGGACGGGGGGACAGGCCTACGAGCAGTACTTC
CASSLRTGGQAYEQYF
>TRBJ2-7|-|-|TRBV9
TGTGCCAGCAGCGTAGCAGGATACGAGCAGTACTTC
CASSVAGYEQYF